This TCR beta chain was sequenced during a study of control samples from healthy donors and cancer patients. Germline V gene data show CDR1 as SEHNR and CDR2 as FQNEAQ (reference sequence). The V gene lost 2 bases and the J gene lost 2 bases, with 15 bases spanning the gap. This CDR3 is 17 amino acids long. Clones were sequenced by immunoSEQ multiplex PCR, and TCRdb holds only the in-frame ones, with some missing. The sample holds tens of thousands of clones, roughly 90% seen once. The specimen was PBMCs. The chain employs TRBV7-9 and TRBJ2-2; D possibly matches TRBD1 or TRBD2 (5 bases each). The sequence was collected from a man in his sixties with colorectal cancer. The CDR3 DNA follows: TGTGCCAGCAGCTTACGAGGGGTTAATTATAACACCGGGGAGCTGTTTTTT. As protein: CASSLRGVNYNTGELFF.